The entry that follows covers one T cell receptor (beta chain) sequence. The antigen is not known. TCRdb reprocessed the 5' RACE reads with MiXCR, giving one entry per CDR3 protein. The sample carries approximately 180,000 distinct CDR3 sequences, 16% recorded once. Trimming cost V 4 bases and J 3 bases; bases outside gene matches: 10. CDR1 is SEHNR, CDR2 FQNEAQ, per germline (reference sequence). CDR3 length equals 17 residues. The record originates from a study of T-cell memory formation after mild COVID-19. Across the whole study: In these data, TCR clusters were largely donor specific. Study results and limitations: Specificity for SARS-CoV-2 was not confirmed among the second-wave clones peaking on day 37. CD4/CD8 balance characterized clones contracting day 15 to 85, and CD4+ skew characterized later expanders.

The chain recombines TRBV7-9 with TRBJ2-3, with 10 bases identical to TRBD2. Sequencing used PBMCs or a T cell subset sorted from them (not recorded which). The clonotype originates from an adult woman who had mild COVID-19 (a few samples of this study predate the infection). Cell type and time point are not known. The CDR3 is CASSSAKLAGWTDTQYF. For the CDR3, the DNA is TGTGCCAGCAGCTCTGCCAAACTAGCGGGATGGACAGATACGCAGTATTTT.